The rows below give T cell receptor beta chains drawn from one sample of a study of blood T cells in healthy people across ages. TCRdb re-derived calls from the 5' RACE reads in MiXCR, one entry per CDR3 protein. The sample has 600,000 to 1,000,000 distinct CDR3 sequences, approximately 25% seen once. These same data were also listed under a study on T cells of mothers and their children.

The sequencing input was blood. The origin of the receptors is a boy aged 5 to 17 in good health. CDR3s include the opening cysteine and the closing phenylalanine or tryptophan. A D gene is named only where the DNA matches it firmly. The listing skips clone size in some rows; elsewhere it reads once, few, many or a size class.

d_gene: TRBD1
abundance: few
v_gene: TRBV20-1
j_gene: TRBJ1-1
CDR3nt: TGCAGTGCTATGGACAGGGGTGGGGTGAACACTGAAGCTTTCTTT
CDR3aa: CSAMDRGGVNTEAFF

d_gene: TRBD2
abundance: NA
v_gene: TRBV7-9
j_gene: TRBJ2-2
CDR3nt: TGTGCCAGCAGCCCTGAACGAAGGCCCAATAGCGGGTCATACACCGGGGAGCTGTTTTTT
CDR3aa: CASSPERRPNSGSYTGELFF

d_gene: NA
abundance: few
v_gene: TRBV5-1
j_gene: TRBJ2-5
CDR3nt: TGCGCCAGCAGCTTGCAATTGCGGCAAGAGACCCAGTACTTC
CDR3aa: CASSLQLRQETQYF

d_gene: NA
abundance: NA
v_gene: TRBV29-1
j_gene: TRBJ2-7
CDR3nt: TGCAGCGTTGTCGGTCAGTACACCTACGAGCAGTACTTC
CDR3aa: CSVVGQYTYEQYF

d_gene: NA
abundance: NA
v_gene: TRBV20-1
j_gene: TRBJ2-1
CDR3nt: TGCAGTGCATCCGGACATATTGGGAATTACAATGAGCAGTTCTTC
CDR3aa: CSASGHIGNYNEQFF

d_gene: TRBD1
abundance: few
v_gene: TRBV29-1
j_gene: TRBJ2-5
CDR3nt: TGCAGCGTTGAGACTACAGGGGACATACGCCAAGAGACCCAGTACTTC
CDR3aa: CSVETTGDIRQETQYF

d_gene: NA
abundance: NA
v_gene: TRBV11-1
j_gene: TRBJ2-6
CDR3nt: TGTGCCAGCAGCTTAGTGTACTCTGGGGCCAACGTCCTGACTTTC
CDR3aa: CASSLVYSGANVLTF

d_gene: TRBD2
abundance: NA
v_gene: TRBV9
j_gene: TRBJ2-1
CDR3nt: TGTGCTAGCAGCCTTACTAGCGGGCTAATTAACAATGAGCAGTTCTTC
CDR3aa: CASSLTSGLINNEQFF

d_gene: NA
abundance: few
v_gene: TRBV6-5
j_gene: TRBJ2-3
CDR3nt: TGTGCCAGCAGTTACGACCGTAAACAGGGCCACACAGATACGCAGTATTTT
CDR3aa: CASSYDRKQGHTDTQYF

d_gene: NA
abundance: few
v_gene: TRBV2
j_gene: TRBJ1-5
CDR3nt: TGTGCCAGCAGGATGACAGGCTATAGCAATCAGCCCCAGCATTTT
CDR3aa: CASRMTGYSNQPQHF

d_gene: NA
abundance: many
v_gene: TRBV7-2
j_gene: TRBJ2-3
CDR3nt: TGTGCCAGCAGCTTAGATGGGCGGTACACAGATACGCAGTATTTT
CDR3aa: CASSLDGRYTDTQYF